A single sample is the source of the 29 T cell receptor beta chains below, sequenced in a study of shared clonotypes between healthy human individuals. Profiling relied on immunoSEQ multiplex PCR, and the TCRdb table lists in-frame clones only, not all of them. The top ten hold 24% of the sample, which has fewer than 800,000 clones, under 95% seen once. CD45RO-negative, CCR7-selected cells formed the naive CD8 fraction, which excluded terminally differentiated effector memory CD45RA+ cells. Sequencing was done on a sample of naive CD8+ T cells sorted from blood. These receptors all come from a man aged 25-45 years in good health.

In its sample, this clone was seen once. Written as DNA, the CDR3 is TGTGCCAGCAGCCGAACTCGCGGCGGCGGGTTGCACACCGGGGAGCTGTTTTTT. It translates to CASSRTRGGGLHTGELFF. The V call is TRBV28, the J call TRBJ2-2, with a weak D call TRBD2 (5 bases). There are 18 residues in the CDR3. Trimming stripped 6 bases from V and 3 bases from J, with 23 bases between. CDR1 MDHEN and CDR2 SYDVKM come from the germline V gene.

The rearrangement uses TRBV10-3 and TRBJ1-2; 9 positions agree with TRBD1. The germline V gene has CDR1 ENHRY and CDR2 SYGVKD. The CDR3 is 12 residues long. Germline trimming cut 6 bases from V and 6 bases from J; bases unmatched to any gene: 2. CDR3 protein: CAISWTGDGYTF. Here the CDR3 DNA reads TGTGCCATCAGCTGGACAGGGGATGGCTACACCTTC.

V and J are TRBV15 and TRBJ2-1, with a weak D call TRBD1 (5 bases). V shed 2 bases and J shed 6 bases, with 14 bases lying between them. CDR3 size: 15 residues. Per the germline V gene, CDR1 is LNHNV and CDR2 is YYDKDF (reference sequence). The CDR3 sequence: CATSRPRDRGNEQFF. As DNA, the CDR3 is TGTGCCACCAGCAGACCACGTGACAGAGGCAATGAGCAGTTCTTC.

About this clone: The junction departs from germline at one end; a sequencing error may be responsible. The rearrangement uses TRBV2 and TRBJ1-1, with unresolved D. The germline gives CDR1 SNHLY, CDR2 FYNNEI. The CDR3 length is 10 residues. This CDR3 is CASRNSEAFF. The CDR3, as DNA: TGTGCCAGCAGGAACAGTGAAGCTTTCTTT.

The CDR3, as DNA: TGTGCCAGCAGTGACTCCCGAAGACAGGTCCTCCACGAGCAGTACTTC. Protein: CASSDSRRQVLHEQYF. The chain combines TRBV25-1 with TRBJ2-7, with D perhaps TRBD1 (6 bases). CDR1 is MGHDK, CDR2 SYGVNS, per germline. V was clipped by 3 bases and J by 5 bases, with 20 bases between them. This CDR3 is built from 16 residues.

This clone has a count of ten or more. The rearrangement links TRBV27 to TRBJ2-7; D remains ambiguous. Deletions cut 5 bases from V and 0 bases from J, with 5 bases between. This CDR3 spans 12 amino acids. Germline V gives CDR1 MNHEY, CDR2 SMNVEV (reference sequence). In DNA, the CDR3 is TGTGCCAGCAGTACGAGCTCCTACGAGCAGTACTTC. This codes for CASSTSSYEQYF.

The chain combines TRBV7-9 with TRBJ2-6; TRBD1 might be the D (6 bases). The V end lost 4 bases, the J end lost 3 bases, and 10 bases lay between the germline ends. The CDR3 runs to 15 residues. Germline-derived CDR1 and CDR2 are SEHNR and FQNEAQ (reference sequence). The CDR3 spells CASSWKGGGANVLTF. The CDR3 DNA reads as TGTGCCAGCAGCTGGAAAGGGGGTGGGGCCAACGTCCTGACTTTC.

This CDR3 is CASSEVMLDPNGYTF. CDR3 nucleotide sequence: TGTGCCAGCAGTGAAGTTATGTTGGATCCCAATGGCTACACCTTC. The chain couples TRBV6-1 to TRBJ1-2; no firm D call. V was shortened by 1 base and J by 6 bases, with 15 bases between the two germline ends. The CDR3 sequence is 15 residues long. CDR1 is MNHNS and CDR2 is SASEGT in the germline V gene.

This chain uses TRBV7-9 with TRBJ2-3; D is perhaps TRBD2 (5 bases). Deletions cut 4 bases from V and 4 bases from J, with 12 bases between. The CDR3 is 14 residues long. The germline V gene encodes CDR1 SEHNR and CDR2 FQNEAQ (reference sequence). CDR3 sequence (DNA): TGTGCCAGCAGCTCGCCCGGGGTAGCAGATACGCAGTATTTT. Translation: CASSSPGVADTQYF. The variable domain in full, with the rest retrieved from reference TRBV7-9 and TRBJ2-3, is DTGVSQNPRHKITKRGQNVTFRCDPISEHNRLYWYRQTLGQGPEFLTYFQNEAQLEKSRLLSDRFSAERPKGSFSTLEIQRTEQGDSAMYLCASSSPGVADTQYFGPGTRLTVL.

This chain uses TRBV6-5 with TRBJ2-1; 8 positions agree with TRBD1. The CDR3 has 16 residues. From germline, CDR1 is MNHEY and CDR2 SVGAGI. V shed 0 bases, J shed 8 bases, and the junction held 9 bases outside the gene matches. CDR3 region: CASSYSMQGASDEQFF. CDR3 nucleotide sequence: TGTGCCAGCAGTTACTCGATGCAGGGGGCGAGCGATGAGCAGTTCTTC.

The table lists this clone with a count of one. The chain uses TRBV27 and TRBJ2-7, with D unresolved. The germline V and J ends were trimmed by 4 bases and 1 base, with 17 bases remaining between them. The CDR3 totals 16 residues. The germline V gene encodes CDR1 MNHEY and CDR2 SMNVEV (reference sequence). The CDR3 loop reads CASSYSLGGKSYEQYF. The DNA of the CDR3 is TGTGCCAGCAGTTACTCATTGGGCGGAAAATCCTACGAGCAGTACTTC.

In this sample, this clone turned up once. The chain uses TRBV5-1 and TRBJ2-1; 7 bases fit TRBD2. CDR3 length equals 19 residues. Germline CDR1 and CDR2: SGHRS and YFSETQ. With 3 bases clipped from V and 1 base from J, the junction kept 16 bases outside the gene matches. The CDR3 DNA sequence: TGCGCCAGCAGCTCTCCTAGCGGAAATCCGTTTGGGTCCTACAATGAGCAGTTCTTC. As protein: CASSSPSGNPFGSYNEQFF.

CDR3 loop: CASSLEGVSVRGYTF. The CDR3 region has the DNA TGTGCCAGCAGTTTAGAGGGGGTTAGCGTCAGGGGCTACACCTTC. This chain connects TRBV28 to TRBJ1-2; D is perhaps TRBD1 (6 bases). Looked up from germline, CDR1 is MDHEN and CDR2 is SYDVKM. The ends were cut back, 2 bases at V and 8 bases at J, with 18 bases in the middle. There are 15 residues in the CDR3.

This clone was recorded once. The chain is built from TRBV9 and TRBJ2-2; the D is unclear. This CDR3 contains 15 residues. Germline V CDR1 and CDR2: SGDLS, YYNGEE. The ends were cut back, 0 bases at V and 4 bases at J, with 10 bases in the middle. The CDR3 DNA is TGTGCCAGCAGCGTAGACCTTTCAGCCACCGGGGAGCTGTTTTTT. Its protein is CASSVDLSATGELFF.

For this clone: The same CDR3 can be traced to other DNA sequences in this sample. V is TRBV5-1 and J is TRBJ2-7; D is perhaps TRBD2 (5 bases). V lost 3 bases, J lost 5 bases, and 12 bases lay in between. In germline, CDR1 is SGHRS, CDR2 YFSETQ. The CDR3 consists of 13 residues. CDR3 sequence (DNA): TGCGCCAGCAGCTCCCGGGGTTTCGACGAGCAGTACTTC. Translating gives CASSSRGFDEQYF.

V gene TRBV6-6 combines with J gene TRBJ2-6; no clear D gene. Trimming removed 2 bases at V and 2 bases at J, with 10 bases between. The germline gives CDR1 MNHNY, CDR2 SVGAGI (reference sequence). CDR3 length equals 16 residues. CDR3 coding DNA: TGTGCCAGCAGTTACAGCCAGGTTGCTGGGGCCAACGTCCTGACTTTC. Its translation: CASSYSQVAGANVLTF.

Concerning this clone: The same CDR3 is also encoded by other DNA sequences in this sample. This chain joins TRBV7-9 and TRBJ2-7; no clear D gene. There are 12 residues in the CDR3. Trimming pared 1 base from V and 4 bases from J, leaving 5 bases between. Germline loops: CDR1 SEHNR, CDR2 FQNEAQ (reference sequence). The CDR3 loop is CASSLGSYEQYF. In DNA form, the CDR3 reads TGTGCCAGCAGCTTAGGATCGTACGAGCAGTACTTC. The entire variable domain, with the rest obtained from reference TRBV7-9 and TRBJ2-7, is as follows: DTGVSQNPRHKITKRGQNVTFRCDPISEHNRLYWYRQTLGQGPEFLTYFQNEAQLEKSRLLSDRFSAERPKGSFSTLEIQRTEQGDSAMYLCASSLGSYEQYFGPGTRLTVT.

The V call is TRBV27, the J call TRBJ2-5; 9 bases map to TRBD2. This CDR3 spans 17 amino acids. Trimming cost V 2 bases and J 5 bases; bases outside gene matches: 12. Germline lookup yields CDR1 MNHEY and CDR2 SMNVEV (reference sequence). The CDR3 here is CASSLPSVAGVVETQYF. The DNA of the CDR3 is TGTGCCAGCAGTTTACCCTCCGTAGCGGGAGTCGTTGAGACCCAGTACTTC.

V gene TRBV5-4 combines with J gene TRBJ2-1; D possibly corresponds to TRBD2 (6 bases). The CDR3 length is 14 residues. In germline, CDR1 is SGHNT, CDR2 YYREEE (reference sequence). Trimming cost V 1 base and J 4 bases, with 9 bases left between them. The CDR3 DNA is TGTGCCAGCAGCTTGTTCGGGGGATACAATGAGCAGTTCTTC. Amino acid sequence: CASSLFGGYNEQFF. Drawing the rest from reference TRBV5-4 and TRBJ2-1, the complete variable domain is ETGVTQSPTHLIKTRGQQVTLRCSSQSGHNTVSWYQQALGQGPQFIFQYYREEENGRGNFPPRFSGLQFPNYSSELNVNALELDDSALYLCASSLFGGYNEQFFGPGTRLTVL.

The rearrangement joins TRBV15 to TRBJ1-3; possible D gene TRBD1, 6 bases. The germline CDR1 and CDR2 sequences are LNHNV and YYDKDF (reference sequence). The CDR3 covers 16 residues. The V end lost 3 bases, the J end lost 2 bases, and 14 bases lay between the germline ends. CDR3 nucleotide sequence: TGTGCCACCAGCAGTCCTACAGGGCCCACTGGAAACACCATATATTTT. As protein: CATSSPTGPTGNTIYF.

V is TRBV19 and J is TRBJ2-7; D not certain. The germline gives CDR1 LNHDA, CDR2 SQIVND (reference sequence). This CDR3 spans 14 amino acids. The germline V and J ends were trimmed by 2 bases and 0 bases, with 8 bases remaining between them. CDR3 amino acids: CASSILPDSYEQYF. CDR3 coding DNA: TGTGCCAGTAGTATACTACCTGACTCCTACGAGCAGTACTTC.

V is TRBV30 and J is TRBJ1-4; D is possibly TRBD1 (5 bases). V was clipped by 0 bases and J by 13 bases, with 18 bases between them. This CDR3 region has 14 residues. Germline CDR1 reads GTSNPN; CDR2 reads SVGIG (reference sequence). The CDR3 protein is CAWSVSGETVALFF. CDR3 coding DNA: TGTGCCTGGAGTGTATCGGGGGAAACGGTGGCACTGTTTTTT.

CDR3 residues: CASSLSGSGYEQYF. CDR3 sequence (DNA): TGTGCCAGCAGCCTTAGCGGGAGTGGCTACGAGCAGTACTTC. The chain is built from TRBV11-2 and TRBJ2-7; 9 bases map to TRBD2. Germline V gene lookup returns CDR1 SGHAT and CDR2 FQNNGV. The trim removed 5 bases at V and 3 bases at J, leaving 5 bases unmatched. The CDR3 covers 14 residues.

The chain combines TRBV5-1 with TRBJ2-2; D is undetermined. Germline CDR1 SGHRS, CDR2 YFSETQ. CDR3 length: 14 amino acids. Trimming pared 0 bases from V and 6 bases from J, leaving 9 bases between. CDR3 protein: CASSLGTGAGELFF. In nucleotides, the CDR3 is TGCGCCAGCAGCTTGGGCACGGGCGCCGGGGAGCTGTTTTTT.

The chain carries TRBV11-2 and TRBJ2-6; D not resolved. CDR3 length equals 16 residues. Germline V gene data show CDR1 as SGHAT and CDR2 as FQNNGV. V was clipped by 5 bases and J by 4 bases, with 15 bases between them. In nucleotides, the CDR3 is TGTGCCAGCAGCCTAATATCGAGGTTGGGGGCCAACGTCCTGACTTTC. Encoded protein: CASSLISRLGANVLTF.

The chain has TRBV27 and TRBJ1-3, with 7 bases matching TRBD1. Germline lookup yields CDR1 MNHEY and CDR2 SMNVEV (reference sequence). The length of the CDR3 is 16 residues. Losses at the gene ends were 6 bases for V and 4 bases for J; bases not matched to a gene: 12. The CDR3 DNA reads as TGTGCCAGCAGGCCACAGGGGCAACCTTACGGAAACACCATATATTTT. It encodes CASRPQGQPYGNTIYF.

CDR3 sequence (DNA): TGTGCCTGGAGGATACAGGGAAGCCGGTATGGCTACACCTTC. Protein product: CAWRIQGSRYGYTF. The rearrangement uses TRBV30 and TRBJ1-2; D perhaps matches TRBD1 (6 bases). The germline V and J ends were trimmed by 3 bases and 5 bases, with 16 bases remaining between them. Germline V gene sequence: CDR1 GTSNPN, CDR2 SVGIG (reference sequence). This CDR3 comprises 14 residues.

This chain joins TRBV27 and TRBJ2-1, with D perhaps TRBD1 (5 bases). Germline lookup yields CDR1 MNHEY and CDR2 SMNVEV (reference sequence). V lost 8 bases and J lost 7, with 15 bases in between. This CDR3 has 13 amino acids. The CDR3 loop is CASVALGDNEQFF. CDR3 sequence (DNA): TGTGCCAGCGTGGCTTTAGGGGATAATGAGCAGTTCTTC.

The V and J genes are TRBV14 and TRBJ2-1; D uncertain. The V gene lost 1 base and the J gene lost 1 base, with 14 bases spanning the gap. Germline loops: CDR1 SGHDN, CDR2 FVKESK. CDR3 length: 17 residues. Here the CDR3 reads CASSQGRRRKSYNEQFF. The CDR3 nucleotides are TGTGCCAGCAGCCAAGGTCGGCGACGAAAGTCCTACAATGAGCAGTTCTTC.